This T cell receptor beta chain was observed in a study of Graves' ophthalmopathy and Graves' hyperthyroidism. The study, taken as a whole, reports: The study's model predicted ophthalmopathy progression at 70.59% sensitivity and 72% to 75% specificity. Most expanded clonotypes from thyroid (those above 0.001 frequency) were also found in blood.

Germline CDR1 SEHNR, CDR2 FQNEAQ (reference sequence). The CDR3 is made up of 14 amino acids. V lost 5 bases and J lost 1, with 11 bases in between. Aged 18 to 65, the patients with hyperthyroidism had under 2 months' duration and were newly diagnosed. Certain patients, namely those with other autoimmune diseases, uncontrolled infections, pregnancy or lactation, were excluded. With regard to this clonotype: Its cognate antigen is unknown.

As the template, RNA transcripts were used to amplify TCR beta CDR3 regions. Amplification began with first-round RT-PCR using HTBI primers, then second-round multiplex PCR was performed. MiXCR was run by TCRdb on the multiplex PCR reads, yielding one entry per CDR3 protein. This table has about 550,000 distinct CDR3 sequences, approximately 37% appearing once. This receptor was identified in an adult man with Graves' hyperthyroidism. The chain is built from TRBV7-9 and TRBJ2-5; D unresolved. The sample taken for sequencing was peripheral blood or thyroid tissue (not recorded which). The CDR3 DNA is TGTGCCAGCAGCCAAGATTGGTTCCAAGAGACCCAGTACTTC. This codes for CASSQDWFQETQYF.